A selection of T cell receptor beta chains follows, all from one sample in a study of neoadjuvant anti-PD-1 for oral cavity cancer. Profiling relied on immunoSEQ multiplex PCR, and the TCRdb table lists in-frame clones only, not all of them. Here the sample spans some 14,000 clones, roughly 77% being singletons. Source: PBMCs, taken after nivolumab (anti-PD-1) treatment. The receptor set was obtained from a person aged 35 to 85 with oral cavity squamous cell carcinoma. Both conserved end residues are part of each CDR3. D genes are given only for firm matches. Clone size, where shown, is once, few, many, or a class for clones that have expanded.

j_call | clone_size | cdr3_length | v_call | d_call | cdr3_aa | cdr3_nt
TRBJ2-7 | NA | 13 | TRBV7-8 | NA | CASSLAWGYEQYF | TGTGCCAGCAGCTTAGCTTGGGGCTACGAGCAGTACTTC
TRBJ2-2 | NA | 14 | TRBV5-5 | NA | CASSLYALAGELFF | TGTGCCAGCAGCTTATATGCTCTGGCCGGGGAGCTGTTTTTT
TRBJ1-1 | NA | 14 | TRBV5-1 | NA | CASSTEAGNTEAFF | TGCGCCAGCAGCACGGAGGCAGGGAACACTGAAGCTTTCTTT
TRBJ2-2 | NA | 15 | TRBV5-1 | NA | CASSPGRGAVGELFF | TGCGCCAGCAGCCCCGGCCGCGGGGCTGTCGGGGAGCTGTTTTTT
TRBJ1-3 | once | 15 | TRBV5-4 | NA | CASRNDGYSGNTIYF | TGTGCCAGCAGAAATGACGGATACTCTGGAAACACCATATATTTT
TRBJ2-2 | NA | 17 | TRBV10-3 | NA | CAISEGLLIANTGELFF | TGTGCCATCAGTGAAGGTCTCCTTATCGCGAACACCGGGGAGCTGTTTTTT
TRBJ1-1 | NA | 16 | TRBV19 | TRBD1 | CASRLQGGVMNTEAFF | TGTGCCAGTAGGCTACAGGGGGGGGTTATGAACACTGAAGCTTTCTTT
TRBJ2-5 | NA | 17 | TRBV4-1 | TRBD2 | CASSQGRSSGGQETQYF | TGCGCCAGCAGCCAAGGGAGGTCTAGCGGGGGTCAAGAGACCCAGTACTTC
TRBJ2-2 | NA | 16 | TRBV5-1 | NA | CASSLEWRVRDGELFF | TGCGCCAGCAGCTTGGAATGGCGGGTGAGGGACGGGGAGCTGTTTTTT
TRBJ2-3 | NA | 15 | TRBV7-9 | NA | CASSPKRRVKDTQYF | TGTGCCAGCAGCCCGAAGAGGAGGGTTAAAGATACGCAGTATTTT
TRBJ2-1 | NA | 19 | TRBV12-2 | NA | CASRLASGTRSSSYNEQFF | TGTGCAAGTCGCTTAGCCTCCGGGACTAGGTCGAGCTCCTACAATGAGCAGTTCTTC
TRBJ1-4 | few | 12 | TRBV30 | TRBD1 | CAWTGGNEKLFF | TGTGCCTGGACAGGGGGAAATGAAAAACTGTTTTTT
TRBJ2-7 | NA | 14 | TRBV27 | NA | CASSLAGGVYEQYF | TGTGCCAGCAGTTTGGCGGGTGGCGTTTACGAGCAGTACTTC
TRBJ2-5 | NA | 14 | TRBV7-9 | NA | CASRQTALQETQYF | TGTGCCAGCAGACAAACAGCATTACAAGAGACCCAGTACTTC
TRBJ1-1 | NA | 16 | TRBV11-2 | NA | CASSPKVGRGNTEAFF | TGTGCCAGCAGCCCTAAAGTTGGTAGGGGGAACACTGAAGCTTTCTTT
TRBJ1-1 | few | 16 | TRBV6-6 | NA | CASSYSILRGNTEAFF | TGTGCCAGCAGTTACTCGATCCTCCGGGGGAACACTGAAGCTTTCTTT